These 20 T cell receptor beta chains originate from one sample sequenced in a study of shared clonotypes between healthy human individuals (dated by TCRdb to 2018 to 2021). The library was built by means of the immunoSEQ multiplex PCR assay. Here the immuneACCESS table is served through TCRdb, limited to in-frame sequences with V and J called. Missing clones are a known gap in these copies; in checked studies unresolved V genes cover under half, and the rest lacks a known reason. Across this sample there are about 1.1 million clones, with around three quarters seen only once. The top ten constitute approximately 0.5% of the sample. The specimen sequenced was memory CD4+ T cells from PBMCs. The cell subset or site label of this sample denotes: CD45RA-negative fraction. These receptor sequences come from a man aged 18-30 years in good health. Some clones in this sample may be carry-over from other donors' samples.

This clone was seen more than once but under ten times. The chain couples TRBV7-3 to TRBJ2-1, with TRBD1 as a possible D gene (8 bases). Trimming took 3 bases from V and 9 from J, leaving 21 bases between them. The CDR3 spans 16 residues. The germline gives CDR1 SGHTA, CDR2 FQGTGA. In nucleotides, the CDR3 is TGTGCCAGCAGCTTGGGGAGGGACAGGCTACAGGCTGAGCAGTTCTTC. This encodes CASSLGRDRLQAEQFF. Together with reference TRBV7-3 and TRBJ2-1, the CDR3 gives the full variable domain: GAGVSQTPSNKVTEKGKYVELRCDPISGHTALYWYRQSLGQGPEFLIYFQGTGAADDSGLPNDRFFAVRPEGSVSTLKIQRTERGDSAVYLCASSLGRDRLQAEQFFGPGTRLTVL.

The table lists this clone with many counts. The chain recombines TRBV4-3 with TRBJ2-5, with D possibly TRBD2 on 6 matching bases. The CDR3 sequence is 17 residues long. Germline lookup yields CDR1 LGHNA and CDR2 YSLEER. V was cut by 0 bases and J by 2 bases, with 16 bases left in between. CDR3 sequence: CASSQDPPMAGQETQYF. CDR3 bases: TGCGCCAGCAGCCAAGACCCGCCCATGGCGGGGCAAGAGACCCAGTACTTC.

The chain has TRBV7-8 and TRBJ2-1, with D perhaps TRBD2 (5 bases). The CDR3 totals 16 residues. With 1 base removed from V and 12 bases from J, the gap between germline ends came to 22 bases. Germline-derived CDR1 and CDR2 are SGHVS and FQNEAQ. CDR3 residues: CASSLVFTTRAGGQFF. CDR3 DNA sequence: TGTGCCAGCAGCTTAGTTTTTACTACTAGGGCTGGTGGGCAGTTCTTC.

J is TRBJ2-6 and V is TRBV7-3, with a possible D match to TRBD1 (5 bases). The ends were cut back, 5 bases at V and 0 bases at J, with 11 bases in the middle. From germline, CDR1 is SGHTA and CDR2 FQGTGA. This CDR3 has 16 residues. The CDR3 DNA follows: TGTGCCAGCAGCCCTCAGGGCCGCTCTGGGGCCAACGTCCTGACTTTC. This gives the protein CASSPQGRSGANVLTF.

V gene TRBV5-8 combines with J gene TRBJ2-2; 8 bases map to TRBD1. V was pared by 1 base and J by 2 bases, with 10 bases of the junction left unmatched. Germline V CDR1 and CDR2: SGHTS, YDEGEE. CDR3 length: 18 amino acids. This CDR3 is CASSLRFNDRGNTGELFF. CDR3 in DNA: TGTGCCAGCAGCTTGCGATTCAACGACAGGGGAAACACCGGGGAGCTGTTTTTT. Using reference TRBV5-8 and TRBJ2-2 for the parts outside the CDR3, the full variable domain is EAGVTQSPTHLIKTRGQQATLRCSPISGHTSVYWYQQALGLGLQFLLWYDEGEERNRGNFPPRFSGRQFPNYSSELNVNALELEDSALYLCASSLRFNDRGNTGELFFGEGSRLTVL.

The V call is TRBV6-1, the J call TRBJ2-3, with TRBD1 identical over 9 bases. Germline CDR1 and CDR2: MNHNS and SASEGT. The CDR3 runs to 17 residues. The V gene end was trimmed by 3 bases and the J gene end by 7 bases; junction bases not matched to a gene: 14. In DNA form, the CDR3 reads TGTGCCAGCAGTGAGACCTGGGGGACAGGGATTTTGAATACGCAGTATTTT. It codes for CASSETWGTGILNTQYF.

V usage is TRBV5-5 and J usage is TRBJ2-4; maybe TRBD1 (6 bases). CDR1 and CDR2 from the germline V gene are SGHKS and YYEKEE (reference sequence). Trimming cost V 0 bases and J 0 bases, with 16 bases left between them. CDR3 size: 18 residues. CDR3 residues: CASSLDRDLNLAKNIQYF. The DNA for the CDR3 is TGTGCCAGCAGCTTGGACAGGGATCTTAACCTAGCCAAAAACATTCAGTACTTC.

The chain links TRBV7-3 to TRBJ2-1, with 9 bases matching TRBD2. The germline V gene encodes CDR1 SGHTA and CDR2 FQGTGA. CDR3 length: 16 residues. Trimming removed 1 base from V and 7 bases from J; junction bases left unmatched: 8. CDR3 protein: CASSLRASGILNEQFF. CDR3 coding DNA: TGTGCCAGCAGCTTAAGGGCTAGCGGGATCTTGAATGAGCAGTTCTTC.

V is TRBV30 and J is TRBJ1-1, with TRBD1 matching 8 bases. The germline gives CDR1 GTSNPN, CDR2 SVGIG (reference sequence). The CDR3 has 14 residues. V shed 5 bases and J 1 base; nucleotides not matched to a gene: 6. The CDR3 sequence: CAWDRGAANTEAFF. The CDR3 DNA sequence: TGTGCCTGGGACAGGGGAGCGGCGAACACTGAAGCTTTCTTT.

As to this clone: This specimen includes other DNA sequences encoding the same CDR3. In nucleotides, the CDR3 is TGTGCCAGCAGCCCTAAAGCGAACACTGAAGCTTTCTTT. Translating gives CASSPKANTEAFF. V and J are TRBV7-6 and TRBJ1-1; D is undetermined. Germline V gene lookup returns CDR1 SGHVS and CDR2 FNYEAQ. The CDR3 has 13 residues. The germline V and J ends were trimmed by 5 bases and 1 base, with 8 bases remaining between them.

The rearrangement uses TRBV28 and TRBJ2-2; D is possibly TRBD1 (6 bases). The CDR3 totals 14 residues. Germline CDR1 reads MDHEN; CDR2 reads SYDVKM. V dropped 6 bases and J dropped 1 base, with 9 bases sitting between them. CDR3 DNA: TGTGCCAGCAGCCGACAGGTGAACACCGGGGAGCTGTTTTTT. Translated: CASSRQVNTGELFF.

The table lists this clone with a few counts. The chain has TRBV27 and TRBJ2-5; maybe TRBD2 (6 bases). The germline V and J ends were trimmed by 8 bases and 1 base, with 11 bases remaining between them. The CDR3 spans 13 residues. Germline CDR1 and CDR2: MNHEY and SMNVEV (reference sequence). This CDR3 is CASGLGGQETQYF. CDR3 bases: TGTGCCAGCGGTCTGGGGGGCCAAGAGACCCAGTACTTC.

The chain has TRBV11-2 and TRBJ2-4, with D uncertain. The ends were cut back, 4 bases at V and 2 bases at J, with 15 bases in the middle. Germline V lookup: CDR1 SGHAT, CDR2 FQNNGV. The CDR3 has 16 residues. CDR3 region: CASSSWLRGSKNIQYF. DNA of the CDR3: TGTGCCAGCAGCTCATGGCTCCGAGGTTCCAAAAACATTCAGTACTTC.

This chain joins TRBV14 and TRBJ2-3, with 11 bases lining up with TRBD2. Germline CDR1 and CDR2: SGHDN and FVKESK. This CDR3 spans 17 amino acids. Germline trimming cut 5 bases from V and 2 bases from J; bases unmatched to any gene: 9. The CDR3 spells CASSAGRTSGSTDTQYF. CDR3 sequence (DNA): TGTGCCAGCAGCGCTGGACGGACTAGCGGGTCCACAGATACGCAGTATTTT.

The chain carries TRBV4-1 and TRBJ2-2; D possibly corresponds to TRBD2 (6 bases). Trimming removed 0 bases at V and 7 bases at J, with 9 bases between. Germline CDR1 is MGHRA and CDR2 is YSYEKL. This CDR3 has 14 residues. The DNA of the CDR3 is TGCGCCAGCAGCCAAGAAGGCGGGGTCGGGGAGCTGTTTTTT. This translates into CASSQEGGVGELFF.

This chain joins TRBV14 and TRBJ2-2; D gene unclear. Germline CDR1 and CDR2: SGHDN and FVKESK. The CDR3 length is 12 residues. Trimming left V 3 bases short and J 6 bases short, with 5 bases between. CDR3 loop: CASSHSAGELFF. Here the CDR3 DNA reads TGTGCCAGCAGCCACTCGGCCGGGGAGCTGTTTTTT.

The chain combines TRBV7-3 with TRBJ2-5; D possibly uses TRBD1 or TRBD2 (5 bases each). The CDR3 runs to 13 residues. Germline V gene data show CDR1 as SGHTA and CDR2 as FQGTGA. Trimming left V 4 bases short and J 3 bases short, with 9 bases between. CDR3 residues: CASSSGPEETQYF. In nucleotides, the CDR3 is TGTGCCAGCAGCTCGGGGCCGGAAGAGACCCAGTACTTC.

CDR3 in amino acids: CASSVNPPSGSKETQYF. The CDR3 region has the DNA TGCGCCAGCAGCGTGAACCCTCCTAGCGGCTCCAAAGAGACCCAGTACTTC. The rearrangement joins TRBV5-1 to TRBJ2-5; 7 nucleotides line up with TRBD2. There are 17 residues in the CDR3. Germline assignment: CDR1 SGHRS and CDR2 YFSETQ. V was clipped by 4 bases and J by 3 bases; unmatched bases: 15. The variable domain in full, completed from reference TRBV5-1 and TRBJ2-5, reads KAGVTQTPRYLIKTRGQQVTLSCSPISGHRSVSWYQQTPGQGLQFLFEYFSETQRNKGNFPGRFSGRQFSNSRSEMNVSTLELGDSALYLCASSVNPPSGSKETQYFGPGTRLLVL.

CDR3 sequence reads: CASSQDWARPLTDTQYF. CDR3 in DNA: TGTGCCAGCAGCCAAGATTGGGCTAGACCTCTTACTGATACGCAGTATTTT. This chain uses TRBV14 with TRBJ2-3; D is unclear. V was clipped by 0 bases and J by 6 bases, with 19 bases between them. The CDR3 runs 17 residues. CDR1 is SGHDN, CDR2 FVKESK, per germline.

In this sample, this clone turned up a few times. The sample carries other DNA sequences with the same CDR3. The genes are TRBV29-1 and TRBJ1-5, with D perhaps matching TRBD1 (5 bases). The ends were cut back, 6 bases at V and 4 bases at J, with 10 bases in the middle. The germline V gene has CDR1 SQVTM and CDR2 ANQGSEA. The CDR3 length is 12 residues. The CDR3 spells CSVGGTNQPQHF. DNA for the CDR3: TGCAGCGTGGGTGGGACTAATCAGCCCCAGCATTTT.